Presented here are 15 T cell receptor beta chains from one specimen sequenced in a study of cytomegalovirus exposure and HLA in healthy donors. The data were produced by immunoSEQ multiplex PCR, yet TCRdb's version contains in-frame clones alone and is incomplete. The sample records some 72,000 clones, almost 97% being singletons. Material for sequencing was PBMCs. The receptors shown here come from a man aged 18 to 30 in good health and CMV-seropositive.

The J gene is TRBJ1-1, the V gene TRBV6-5; D possibly corresponds to TRBD1 (5 bases). In germline, CDR1 is MNHEY, CDR2 SVGAGI. The CDR3 totals 14 residues. Trimming removed 4 bases at V and 5 bases at J, with 14 bases between. The CDR3 nucleotides read TGTGCCAGCAGTTCCCAGGGTGTGGTGACTGAAGCTTTCTTT. Amino acid sequence: CASSSQGVVTEAFF.

With regard to this clone: Within the sample, other DNA sequences also encode this same CDR3. The CDR3 DNA reads as TGCGCCAGCAGCCTGGGACTAGCGGCTAGCACAGATACGCAGTATTTT. It yields the protein CASSLGLAASTDTQYF. This sequence joins TRBV5-1 and TRBJ2-3; 11 bases fit TRBD2. This CDR3 is 16 amino acids long. Germline V gene data show CDR1 as SGHRS and CDR2 as YFSETQ. V was pared by 4 bases and J by 0 bases, with 4 bases of the junction left unmatched. The full variable domain, with the rest looked up from reference TRBV5-1 and TRBJ2-3, is KAGVTQTPRYLIKTRGQQVTLSCSPISGHRSVSWYQQTPGQGLQFLFEYFSETQRNKGNFPGRFSGRQFSNSRSEMNVSTLELGDSALYLCASSLGLAASTDTQYFGPGTRLTVL.

This chain joins TRBV15 and TRBJ1-1, with no clear D. Germline V gives CDR1 LNHNV, CDR2 YYDKDF (reference sequence). There are 20 residues in the CDR3. Trimming left V 0 bases short and J 0 bases short, with 23 bases between. CDR3 amino acids: CATSRDQWALEGVMNTEAFF. The CDR3 coding sequence is TGTGCCACCAGCAGAGATCAGTGGGCCCTGGAGGGAGTCATGAACACTGAAGCTTTCTTT.

This chain joins TRBV29-1 and TRBJ2-5; 8 bases are shared with TRBD2. The ends lost 7 bases at V and 4 bases at J; junction bases unmatched: 17. Germline V gene lookup returns CDR1 SQVTM and CDR2 ANQGSEA. The CDR3 is 16 residues long. The CDR3, as DNA: TGCAGCGCCCATCCCGCTCGGGAGGGGATCAGAGAGACCCAGTACTTC. Translating gives CSAHPAREGIRETQYF.

The J gene is TRBJ2-4, the V gene TRBV19; D remains unclear. This CDR3 has 15 residues. V was cut by 4 bases and J by 6 bases, with 16 bases left in between. In germline, CDR1 is LNHDA, CDR2 SQIVND (reference sequence). CDR3 DNA sequence: TGTGCCAGTAGTACGACCGGCAGGCTGCTAAACATTCAGTACTTC. It translates to CASSTTGRLLNIQYF.

This clone was seen just once. The chain uses TRBV28 and TRBJ2-5, with a tentative D call TRBD1 (5 bases). V shed 4 bases and J shed 9 bases, with 18 bases lying between them. The CDR3 consists of 14 residues. Looked up from germline, CDR1 is MDHEN and CDR2 is SYDVKM. The CDR3 loop reads CASSSWALQGAQYF. The DNA of the CDR3 is TGTGCCAGCAGTTCTTGGGCTTTGCAAGGGGCCCAGTACTTC.

This clone was recorded once. CDR3 bases: TGTGCCAGCAATCGCGGGAGCGGCCGGAATGAGCAGTTCTTC. Residues: CASNRGSGRNEQFF. The J gene is TRBJ2-1, the V gene TRBV6-6, with TRBD2 matching 7 bases. This CDR3 contains 14 residues. Losses at the gene ends were 7 bases for V and 7 bases for J; bases not matched to a gene: 10. Germline CDR1 reads MNHNY; CDR2 reads SVGAGI (reference sequence).

In its sample, this clone was seen once. The chain uses TRBV9 and TRBJ2-5, with 13 bases lining up with TRBD2. Germline loops: CDR1 SGDLS, CDR2 YYNGEE. The CDR3 is made up of 18 amino acids. V was clipped by 4 bases and J by 5 bases; unmatched bases: 14. CDR3 residues: CASSIYGLAGEGRETQYF. In DNA, the CDR3 is TGTGCCAGCAGCATATATGGACTAGCGGGAGAGGGCCGTGAGACCCAGTACTTC. Based on the CDR3 plus reference TRBV9 and TRBJ2-5, the full variable domain is DSGVTQTPKHLITATGQRVTLRCSPRSGDLSVYWYQQSLDQGLQFLIQYYNGEERAKGNILERFSAQQFPDLHSELNLSSLELGDSALYFCASSIYGLAGEGRETQYFGPGTRLLVL.

The chain links TRBV25-1 to TRBJ1-2; TRBD1 might be the D (6 bases). V was clipped by 3 bases and J by 4 bases, with 12 bases between them. Germline CDR1 reads MGHDK; CDR2 reads SYGVNS. This CDR3 is built from 14 residues. The CDR3 bases are TGTGCCAGCAGTGATTCCGACAGGATCTATGGCTACACCTTC. Translating it yields CASSDSDRIYGYTF.

V usage is TRBV4-1 and J usage is TRBJ2-5, with a tentative D call TRBD1 (7 bases). Germline loops: CDR1 MGHRA, CDR2 YSYEKL. Trimming pared 4 bases from V and 5 bases from J, leaving 20 bases between. This CDR3 is built from 16 residues. CDR3 residues: CASSPFSGGPGETQYF. DNA of the CDR3: TGCGCCAGCAGCCCTTTTTCAGGGGGGCCGGGGGAGACCCAGTACTTC.

This sequence joins TRBV27 and TRBJ1-4; the D is unclear. The germline gives CDR1 MNHEY, CDR2 SMNVEV (reference sequence). The CDR3 extends over 13 amino acids. Trimming took 3 bases from V and 4 from J, leaving 6 bases between them. For the CDR3, the DNA is TGTGCCAGCAGTTTCTCCTTTAATGAAAAACTGTTTTTT. It is translated as CASSFSFNEKLFF.

The rearrangement joins TRBV6-5 to TRBJ1-1; D might be TRBD1 (5 bases). V dropped 9 bases and J dropped 0 bases, with 11 bases sitting between them. CDR1 MNHEY and CDR2 SVGAGI come from the germline V gene. The CDR3 runs to 13 residues. The CDR3 DNA follows: TGTGCCAGTGCCAGGGCCTTGAACACTGAAGCTTTCTTT. Translating gives CASARALNTEAFF.

The CDR3 sequence: CAWSPRYEQYF. As DNA, the CDR3 is TGTGCCTGGAGCCCGCGATACGAGCAGTACTTC. V usage is TRBV30 and J usage is TRBJ2-7; D unresolved. Trimming took 3 bases from V and 4 from J, leaving 7 bases between them. This CDR3 comprises 11 residues. Germline V gene data show CDR1 as GTSNPN and CDR2 as SVGIG (reference sequence).

This clone showed up just a few times. V is TRBV21-1 and J is TRBJ1-1; the table gives TRBD1 as D, unverified against the DNA. TRBV21-1 has pseudogene status. The CDR3 totals 15 residues. The CDR3: CASSNRGTVNTEAFF. As DNA, the CDR3 is TGTGCCAGCAGCAATAGGGGGACAGTGAACACTGAAGCTTTCTTT.

The V gene is TRBV19, the J gene TRBJ2-7, with 7 bases aligning to TRBD1. Germline CDR1 is LNHDA and CDR2 is SQIVND (reference sequence). The CDR3 is 18 amino acids. The trim removed 5 bases at V and 3 bases at J, leaving 19 bases unmatched. The CDR3 loop is CASSPSTGSPLGGYEQYF. The CDR3 region has the DNA TGTGCCAGTAGTCCATCGACAGGGTCCCCACTCGGAGGCTACGAGCAGTACTTC.